The 5 T cell receptor beta chains presented below share a single source sample, sequenced in a study of shared clonotypes between healthy human individuals. Assay: immunoSEQ multiplex PCR; the TCRdb copy retains only in-frame clones and omits some. The sample consists of under 2.5 million clones, under 95% of them appearing once. Sample: naive CD4+ T cells from PBMCs. Subset given: CD45RA+ positively selected. These receptors originate from a man between 18 and 29 years old in good health. Some clones in this sample may be carry-over from other donors' samples.

V is TRBV7-9 and J is TRBJ2-3, with TRBD1 matching over 8 bases. This CDR3 has 15 amino acids. Germline values: CDR1 SEHNR, CDR2 FQNEAQ (reference sequence). J was trimmed by 5 bases and V by 2 bases; bases with no gene match: 6. The CDR3 DNA reads as TGTGCCAGCAGCTTACTCAGGGGGCCGAAAGATACGCAGTATTTT. Its protein product is CASSLLRGPKDTQYF.

The chain carries TRBV5-1 and TRBJ2-3, with 8 bases aligning to TRBD2. J lost 3 bases, V lost 0 bases, and 9 bases had no gene match. The CDR3 length is 17 residues. Germline V gene sequence: CDR1 SGHRS, CDR2 YFSETQ. The CDR3 DNA sequence: TGCGCCAGCAGCTTGGCCGGGAGGGGCGAGGGGACAGATACGCAGTATTTT. This codes for CASSLAGRGEGTDTQYF.

The chain joins TRBV4-1 to TRBJ2-7; 7 bases fit TRBD2. Germline loops: CDR1 MGHRA, CDR2 YSYEKL. V trimming: 1 base; J trimming: 6 bases; junction bases outside the gene matches: 3. The CDR3 has 13 amino acids. The CDR3 loop is CASSQVWGGEQYF. For the CDR3, the DNA is TGCGCCAGCAGCCAAGTATGGGGGGGCGAGCAGTACTTC.

The chain is built from TRBV4-1 and TRBJ1-2; D remains ambiguous. The CDR3 totals 14 residues. The germline V gene encodes CDR1 MGHRA and CDR2 YSYEKL. V lost 0 bases and J lost 6, with 11 bases in between. CDR3: CASSQDRGRDGYTF. CDR3 DNA: TGCGCCAGCAGCCAAGATCGAGGTAGGGATGGCTACACCTTC.

Worth noting for this clone: Additional DNA sequences in this sample encode the identical CDR3. This rearrangement joins TRBV29-1 to TRBJ2-5; possibly TRBD2 for D (5 bases). V lost 4 bases, J lost 2 bases, and 8 bases lay in between. This CDR3 contains 12 residues. CDR1 SQVTM and CDR2 ANQGSEA come from the germline V gene. CDR3 coding DNA: TGCAGCGTTGCCCGGGGTCAAGAGACCCAGTACTTC. It codes for CSVARGQETQYF.